This TCR beta chain was recorded in a study of OX40 agonist ivuxolimab in advanced cancers. Turning to the study itself: Patients' therapy was ivuxolimab, an antibody that acts as an agonist of OX40 (CD134). While on treatment, patients had intravenous ivuxolimab at 0.01 to 10 mg/kg every 2 weeks.

A remark on this clone: Distinct nucleotide sequences in the sample also encode this CDR3.

Sequencing was performed with immunoSEQ multiplex PCR; in TCRdb, only in-frame clones are kept and a portion is missing. The table shows around 94,000 clones, with approximately 92% occurring only once. Specimen: CD4+ or CD8+ T cells sorted from blood, collected in a trial of the OX40 agonist ivuxolimab. This receptor was obtained from an adult with an advanced solid tumor such as melanoma, head and neck, liver or kidney cancer.

CDR3 in amino acids: CASGRGSTDTQYF. As DNA, the CDR3 is TGTGCCAGCGGCCGGGGGAGCACAGATACGCAGTATTTT. J is TRBJ2-3 and V is TRBV6-5; TRBD2 might be the D (6 bases). Germline-derived CDR1 and CDR2 are MNHEY and SVGAGI. This CDR3 spans 13 amino acids. With 8 bases removed from V and 0 bases from J, the gap between germline ends came to 9 bases.